A selection of T cell receptor beta chains follows, all from one sample in a study of blood T cell repertoires in COVID-19. The data were produced by immunoSEQ multiplex PCR, yet TCRdb's version contains in-frame clones alone and is incomplete. The profile shows about 200,000 clones, about four fifths of them singletons. The sequenced material came from PBMCs or T cells enriched from blood (not recorded which). The receptors shown here come from a woman aged 50 to 60 who had been exposed to COVID-19. CDR3s include the opening cysteine and the closing phenylalanine or tryptophan. A D gene is named only where the DNA matches it firmly. Size values are once, few and many counts, or a class for expanded clones, and some rows have none.

>TRBV9|TRBJ2-3|NA|NA
CASARDNRHTDTQYF
TGTGCCAGCGCCCGGGACAACCGTCACACAGATACGCAGTATTTT
>TRBV11-2|TRBJ1-3|NA|NA
CASSAQGKASGNTIYF
TGTGCCAGCAGTGCACAGGGTAAAGCCTCTGGAAACACCATATATTTT
>TRBV5-5|TRBJ1-1|TRBD1|NA
CASSPRQGAGTEAFF
TGTGCCAGCAGCCCTCGACAGGGCGCGGGCACTGAAGCTTTCTTT
>TRBV5-1|TRBJ2-2|TRBD1|NA
CASTTGGAGGELFF
TGCGCCAGCACCACAGGGGGCGCGGGCGGGGAGCTGTTTTTT
>TRBV2|TRBJ1-2|TRBD1|once
CASSETDREYYGYTF
TGTGCCAGCAGCGAGACTGACAGGGAGTACTATGGCTACACCTTC
>TRBV3-1/TRBV3-2|TRBJ1-1|NA|NA
CASSQDPRFSGLNTEAFF
TGTGCCAGCAGCCAAGATCCCCGATTTTCCGGGTTGAACACTGAAGCTTTCTTT
>TRBV14|TRBJ1-1|NA|NA
CASSHSQGLLMNTEAFF
TGTGCCAGCAGCCATTCACAGGGACTACTCATGAACACTGAAGCTTTCTTT
>TRBV4-3|TRBJ2-1|NA|few
CASSQQTKGVLYNEQFF
TGCGCCAGCAGCCAACAGACAAAGGGAGTTTTGTACAATGAGCAGTTCTTC
>TRBV4-1|TRBJ1-2|TRBD1|NA
CASSHGTAANYGYTF
TGCGCCAGCAGCCACGGGACAGCAGCTAACTATGGCTACACCTTC
>TRBV14|TRBJ2-1|NA|NA
CASSQVRLLPRNNEQFF
TGTGCCAGCAGCCAAGTACGACTTCTCCCCCGGAATAATGAGCAGTTCTTC
>TRBV5-4|TRBJ1-2|TRBD1|NA
CASSLRGTGSRYYTF
TGTGCCAGCAGCTTGAGGGGGACAGGATCCCGATACTACACCTTC
>TRBV5-1|TRBJ1-1|NA|NA
CASSLFQGSTEAFF
TGCGCCAGCAGCTTATTTCAGGGGAGCACTGAAGCTTTCTTT
>TRBV18|TRBJ2-3|TRBD1|NA
CASSPRGQSTQYF
TGTGCCAGCTCACCACGGGGACAGAGTACGCAGTATTTT
>TRBV19|TRBJ1-2|TRBD1|NA
CASTPGGGQGGYTF
TGTGCCAGTACCCCCGGGGGGGGACAGGGAGGCTACACCTTC
>TRBV9|TRBJ2-2|TRBD1|NA
CASSERTGWTGELFF
TGTGCCAGCAGCGAAAGGACAGGGTGGACCGGGGAGCTGTTTTTT
>TRBV5-1|TRBJ2-7|TRBD1|once
CASSPLGTARYEQYF
TGCGCCAGCAGCCCCCTCGGGACAGCCCGTTACGAGCAGTACTTC
>TRBV11-2|TRBJ2-5|NA|NA
CASSLDLLAAQETQYF
TGTGCCAGCAGCTTAGATCTATTAGCCGCTCAAGAGACCCAGTACTTC
>TRBV24-1|TRBJ1-2|NA|once
CATSDPTGNRGGYTF
TGTGCCACCAGTGACCCGACGGGAAATCGGGGTGGCTACACCTTC
>TRBV5-4|TRBJ2-2|TRBD2|NA
CASSFGGGITGELFF
TGTGCCAGCAGCTTCGGGGGGGGAATCACCGGGGAGCTGTTTTTT
>TRBV6-5|TRBJ2-1|NA|NA
CASTQGDEQFF
TGTGCCAGCACCCAGGGTGATGAGCAGTTCTTC
>TRBV30|TRBJ1-2|TRBD1|few
CAWSGRDRGVYGYTF
TGTGCCTGGAGTGGAAGAGACAGGGGGGTCTATGGCTACACCTTC
>TRBV25-1|TRBJ1-1|TRBD1|NA
CASTTKQGRTEAFF
TGTGCCAGCACCACCAAACAGGGGAGGACTGAAGCTTTCTTT
>TRBV5-1|TRBJ1-1|NA|few
CASSLSKVNTEAFF
TGCGCCAGCAGCTTGTCTAAAGTGAACACTGAAGCTTTCTTT
>TRBV24-1|TRBJ2-2|NA|NA
CATRGPSGELFF
TGTGCCACCAGGGGGCCCAGCGGGGAGCTGTTTTTT
>TRBV5-1|TRBJ1-1|NA|NA
CASSPEGSRTEAFF
TGCGCCAGCAGCCCGGAGGGGAGTCGGACTGAAGCTTTCTTT
>TRBV4-3|TRBJ1-1|TRBD1|NA
CASSLDRGPGTEAFF
TGCGCCAGCAGCCTGGACAGGGGGCCCGGTACTGAAGCTTTCTTT
>TRBV6-6|TRBJ1-5|NA|once
CASGVGGNQPQHF
TGTGCCAGTGGGGTAGGGGGCAATCAGCCCCAGCATTTT
>TRBV19|TRBJ1-1|NA|NA
CASIDLRGGAFF
TGTGCCAGTATTGACCTCCGGGGAGGAGCTTTCTTT
>TRBV5-1|TRBJ2-3|TRBD2|NA
CASGLFIAGTDTQYF
TGCGCCAGCGGGCTGTTCATAGCGGGGACGGATACGCAGTATTTT
>TRBV2|TRBJ2-1|NA|NA
CASRGNGYNEQFF
TGTGCCAGCAGGGGCAACGGATACAATGAGCAGTTCTTC
>TRBV5-1|TRBJ1-1|TRBD1|NA
CASSLTGVTEAFF
TGCGCCAGCAGCTTGACAGGGGTAACTGAAGCTTTCTTT
>TRBV18|TRBJ1-4|TRBD1|NA
CASSPTGGEREKLFF
TGTGCCAGCTCACCGACAGGGGGCGAACGTGAAAAACTGTTTTTT
>TRBV7-3|TRBJ2-6|TRBD1|NA
CASSLRGQGSSGANVLTF
TGTGCCAGCAGCCTCAGGGGACAGGGGTCCTCTGGGGCCAACGTCCTGACTTTC
>TRBV5-8|TRBJ2-7|NA|NA
CASSLGGTSYGQYF
TGTGCCAGCAGCTTAGGAGGGACCTCCTACGGGCAGTACTTC
>TRBV3-1/TRBV3-2|TRBJ2-1|NA|once
CASSQVRRGRNEQFF
TGTGCCAGCAGCCAAGTTCGGCGGGGCCGGAATGAGCAGTTCTTC
>TRBV27|TRBJ1-1|NA|NA
CASSQGRSTEAFF
TGTGCCAGCTCTCAGGGGAGAAGCACTGAAGCTTTCTTT
>TRBV7-2|TRBJ2-3|NA|NA
CASSFPGHQFTDTQYF
TGTGCCAGCAGCTTCCCGGGACACCAGTTCACAGATACGCAGTATTTT
>TRBV28|TRBJ1-2|TRBD1|NA
CASSLGTGRFKDGYTF
TGTGCCAGCAGTTTGGGGACAGGGAGATTTAAGGATGGCTACACCTTC
>TRBV7-8|TRBJ1-3|NA|NA
CASSLDRQGRLSGNTIYF
TGTGCCAGCAGCTTAGACCGGCAGGGTCGTCTCTCTGGAAACACCATATATTTT
>TRBV12-3/TRBV12-4|TRBJ1-4|NA|NA
CASSTNRNEKLFF
TGTGCCAGCAGCACAAACCGAAACGAAAAACTGTTTTTT
>TRBV19|TRBJ1-5|NA|NA
CASKYSNQPQHF
TGTGCCAGTAAATATAGCAATCAGCCCCAGCATTTT
>TRBV5-4|TRBJ2-5|TRBD2|once
CASSPPSGGARVTQYF
TGTGCCAGCAGCCCGCCTAGCGGGGGGGCGAGGGTGACCCAGTACTTC
>TRBV2|TRBJ1-4|NA|NA
CASSESGVGEKLFF
TGTGCCAGCAGTGAATCAGGGGTCGGGGAAAAACTGTTTTTT
>TRBV2|TRBJ2-3|TRBD2|NA
CAIPGGSTDTQYF
TGTGCCATTCCGGGGGGGAGCACAGATACGCAGTATTTT
>TRBV11-2|TRBJ2-1|TRBD1|NA
CASSLDSTGYNEQFF
TGTGCCAGCAGCTTAGACTCGACAGGGTACAATGAGCAGTTCTTC
>TRBV19|TRBJ2-7|TRBD2|NA
CASGTSGWNEQYF
TGTGCCAGTGGTACTAGCGGGTGGAACGAGCAGTACTTC
>TRBV5-8|TRBJ2-4|NA|NA
CASSRSRIGEDIQYF
TGTGCCAGCAGTCGATCCCGGATCGGGGAGGACATTCAGTACTTC
>TRBV5-6|TRBJ1-2|NA|NA
CASSLNGGRNYGYTF
TGTGCCAGCAGCTTGAACGGGGGGAGGAACTATGGCTACACCTTC
>TRBV29-1|TRBJ1-1|NA|NA
CSVEEGQNTEAFF
TGCAGCGTTGAAGAAGGACAGAACACTGAAGCTTTCTTT
>TRBV27|TRBJ1-1|TRBD1|few
CASRGQGNTEAFF
TGTGCCAGCAGGGGACAGGGTAACACTGAAGCTTTCTTT
>TRBV18|TRBJ2-1|TRBD2|NA
CASSPKGLASNEQFF
TGTGCCAGCTCACCTAAGGGACTAGCGTCCAATGAGCAGTTCTTC
>TRBV19|TRBJ1-5|NA|NA
CASIPSGGINSNQPQHF
TGTGCCAGTATCCCGTCGGGCGGGATTAATAGCAATCAGCCCCAGCATTTT
>TRBV19|TRBJ2-3|TRBD1|NA
CASSTRTGNTDTQYF
TGTGCCAGTAGTACCAGGACAGGGAACACAGATACGCAGTATTTT
>TRBV12-3/TRBV12-4|TRBJ1-1|NA|NA
CASSLRRTEAFF
TGTGCCAGCAGTTTGCGGCGAACTGAAGCTTTCTTT
>TRBV10-3|TRBJ1-5|NA|few
CAISENRAQPQHF
TGTGCCATCAGTGAAAACAGGGCACAGCCCCAGCATTTT
>TRBV6-4|TRBJ2-2|NA|few
CASSVERNTGELFF
TGTGCCAGCAGTGTCGAGAGGAACACCGGGGAGCTGTTTTTT
>TRBV6-5|TRBJ2-1|TRBD2|few
CATTSGGDPNEQFF
TGTGCCACCACTAGCGGGGGGGATCCGAATGAGCAGTTCTTC
>TRBV30|TRBJ1-2|TRBD1|few
CAWRGDSSISGYTF
TGTGCCTGGAGAGGGGACAGCAGCATTAGCGGCTACACCTTC
>TRBV4-1|TRBJ2-5|NA|NA
CASSQDGLRGGEETQYF
TGCGCCAGCAGCCAAGACGGTTTGAGGGGGGGCGAGGAGACCCAGTACTTC
>TRBV29-1|TRBJ2-3|NA|NA
CSVDVSDTQYF
TGCAGCGTTGACGTCTCAGATACGCAGTATTTT